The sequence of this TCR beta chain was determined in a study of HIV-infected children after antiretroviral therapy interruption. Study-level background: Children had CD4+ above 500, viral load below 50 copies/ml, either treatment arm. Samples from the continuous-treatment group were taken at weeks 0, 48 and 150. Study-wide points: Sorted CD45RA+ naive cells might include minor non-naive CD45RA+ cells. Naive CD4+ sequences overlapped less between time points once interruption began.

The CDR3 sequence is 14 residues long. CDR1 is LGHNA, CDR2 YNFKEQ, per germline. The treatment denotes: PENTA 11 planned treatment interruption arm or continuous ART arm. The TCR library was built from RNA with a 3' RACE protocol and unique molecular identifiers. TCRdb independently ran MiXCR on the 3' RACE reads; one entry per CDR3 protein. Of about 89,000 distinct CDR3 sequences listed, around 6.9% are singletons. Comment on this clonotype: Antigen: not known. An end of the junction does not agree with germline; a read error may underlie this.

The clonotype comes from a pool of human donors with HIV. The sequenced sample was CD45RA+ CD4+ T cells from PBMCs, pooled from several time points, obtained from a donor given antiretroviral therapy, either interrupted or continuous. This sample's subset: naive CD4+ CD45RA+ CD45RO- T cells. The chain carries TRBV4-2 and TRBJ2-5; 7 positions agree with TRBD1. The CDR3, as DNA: TGTGCCGGCAGCCAAGAGACAGGGAAGGACACCCAGTACTTT. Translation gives CAGSQETGKDTQYF.